A single T cell receptor (beta chain) is shown here with its context. Antigen unknown. This sample is part of a study of cytomegalovirus exposure and HLA in healthy donors. Study-level background: Unique TCR beta sequences numbering around 110 million came from around 180 million T cells in an earlier analysis.

In germline, CDR1 is SQVTM, CDR2 ANQGSEA. The V end lost 4 bases, the J end lost 0 bases, and 10 bases lay between the germline ends. This CDR3 has 14 residues. Whole-study results and caveats: Later analysis reportedly placed an Asian-associated ancestry cluster below the approximately 700-donor mean in N-insertions. Earlier analysis found most TCR beta V segments productive about 90% or about 30% of the time. The likely explanation for a cluster of highly shared sequence variants was sequencing artifact.

PCR was performed using 60 Vbeta and 13 Jbeta primers. The assay was immunoSEQ multiplex PCR, and TCRdb's table has in-frame clones only and misses some. This table holds fewer than 130,000 clones, 70% found once. The chain uses TRBV29-1 and TRBJ1-3, with unresolved D. The sequence derives from a man in his forties in good health and CMV-seropositive. The sample was PBMCs. CDR3 loop: CSVGSSLSGNTIYF. As DNA, the CDR3 is TGCAGCGTTGGGAGCAGCCTCTCTGGAAACACCATATATTTT.